Listed below are T cell receptor beta chains from one sample, sequenced in a study of CXCR3-negative and CXCR3-positive naive CD8 T cells. TCRdb reprocessed the 5' RACE reads and stores each CDR3 protein as one record, lacking DNA. The clone table shows around 63,000 distinct CDR3 sequences, with the ten largest holding about 4.9%. The sample was naive CXCR3+ CD8+ T cells from blood. These receptors all stem from a human donor in good health. Some clones in this sample may be carry-over from other donors' samples. Each CDR3 is given with its conserved first and last residue. Only some rows state a clone size, as once, few, many or a class for expanded clones.

clone size,V gene,J gene,CDR3 protein
medium-sized,TRBV7-6,TRBJ2-3,CASSLGLAGGRRDTDTQYF
-,TRBV20-1,TRBJ1-2,CSARETRANYGYTF
-,TRBV9,TRBJ1-2,CASSVAETNYGYTF
-,TRBV20-1,TRBJ2-1,CSAVQGYEQFF
-,TRBV6-2/TRBV6-3,TRBJ2-2,CASSLQGTGELFF
-,TRBV4-1,TRBJ2-1,CASSQSPSGRVNEQFF
-,TRBV20-1,TRBJ2-7,CSVSRGGEQYF
-,TRBV7-6,TRBJ2-5,CASSPVELGETQYF
-,TRBV12-3/TRBV12-4,TRBJ2-1,CASNPPQRRFDEQFF
-,TRBV29-1,TRBJ2-7,CSVELGHSYEQYF
-,TRBV15,TRBJ2-7,CATSTRTSGGLDEQYF
-,TRBV29-1,TRBJ1-1,CSVDPGQIEAFF
-,TRBV30,TRBJ1-1,CAWAGMNTEAFF
-,TRBV11-3,TRBJ2-1,CASSLRGPHYNEQFF
-,TRBV20-1,TRBJ1-2,CSARTKTPSDRVNHGYTF
-,TRBV28,TRBJ2-5,CASSLEPGPQYETQYF
-,TRBV6-2/TRBV6-3,TRBJ2-7,CASSPPGLAAHEQYF
-,TRBV7-6,TRBJ2-7,CASSRSGAKDYEQYF
-,TRBV25-1,TRBJ2-2,CASSGPGQNTGELFF
-,TRBV29-1,TRBJ2-2,CSVAPGTRDGELFF
-,TRBV6-5,TRBJ2-1,CASSPQSGRPDEQFF
-,TRBV7-6,TRBJ1-2,CASSLDTGSSGYTF
-,TRBV12-3/TRBV12-4,TRBJ2-7,CASSSSGRAYEQYF
-,TRBV29-1,TRBJ2-7,CSARLAVSYEQYF
-,TRBV3-1,TRBJ2-5,CASSQEDTFEETQYF
-,TRBV7-9,TRBJ2-7,CASSLTGTTYEQYF
-,TRBV6-5,TRBJ1-4,CAGSPKGLLWTNEKLFF
-,TRBV20-1,TRBJ2-3,CSAIQEGDTQYF
-,TRBV20-1,TRBJ2-2,CSARDNAGNTGELFF
-,TRBV29-1,TRBJ2-1,CSVEWPYNEQFF
-,TRBV29-1,TRBJ2-6,CSVEDGGASSLSGANVLTF